This TCR beta chain is from a study of T cell changes during pregnancy in multiple sclerosis. The trim removed 5 bases at V and 2 bases at J, leaving 12 bases unmatched. From germline, CDR1 is SGHTA and CDR2 FQGNSA. CDR3 length: 18 residues. TCRdb keeps only in-frame clones here, not all; method: immunoSEQ multiplex PCR. The sample has 100,000 or so clones, 75% to 95% seen once. This clonotype was obtained from a female donor with multiple sclerosis, enrolled in a pregnancy study. The sequencing here drew on peripheral blood, taken in the second trimester of pregnancy. The chain uses TRBV7-2 and TRBJ2-7; 13 nucleotides agree with TRBD2. DNA for the CDR3: TGTGCCAGCAGCCTAAACCCCCTGGGACTAGCGGGGACCTACGAGCAGTACTTC. It is translated as CASSLNPLGLAGTYEQYF.